This T cell receptor beta chain was observed in a study of CD8+ T cells in alopecia areata. Study-wide results and limits: Researchers reported that TCR sharing among patients proved less clear than in mice, possibly HLA-linked. Greater clonality was observed in lesional scalp samples, especially alopecia totalis/universalis, versus normal scalp.

Regarding this clone: Its matching antigen is unknown.

As the sequencing template, cDNA was produced by extracting RNA and reverse transcribing it. The data were produced by immunoSEQ multiplex PCR, yet TCRdb's version contains in-frame clones alone and is incomplete. The repertoire holds about 76,000 clones, with around two thirds as singletons. Treatment noted: oral pan-JAK inhibitor, 5-10 mg twice daily. The germline CDR1 and CDR2 sequences are GTSNPN and SVGIG (reference sequence). This CDR3 is 13 amino acids long. Trimming took 3 bases from V and 6 from J; bases not matched to a gene: 6. The source is a human donor with alopecia areata. The rearrangement joins TRBV30 to TRBJ1-2; TRBD1 matches at 8 bases. This material consisted of CD8+ T cells sorted from blood, taken at week 24, from a patient treated with tofacitinib. The CDR3 nucleotides are TGTGCCTGGAGCGGGACAGGAACCCATGGCTACACCTTC. Protein product: CAWSGTGTHGYTF.